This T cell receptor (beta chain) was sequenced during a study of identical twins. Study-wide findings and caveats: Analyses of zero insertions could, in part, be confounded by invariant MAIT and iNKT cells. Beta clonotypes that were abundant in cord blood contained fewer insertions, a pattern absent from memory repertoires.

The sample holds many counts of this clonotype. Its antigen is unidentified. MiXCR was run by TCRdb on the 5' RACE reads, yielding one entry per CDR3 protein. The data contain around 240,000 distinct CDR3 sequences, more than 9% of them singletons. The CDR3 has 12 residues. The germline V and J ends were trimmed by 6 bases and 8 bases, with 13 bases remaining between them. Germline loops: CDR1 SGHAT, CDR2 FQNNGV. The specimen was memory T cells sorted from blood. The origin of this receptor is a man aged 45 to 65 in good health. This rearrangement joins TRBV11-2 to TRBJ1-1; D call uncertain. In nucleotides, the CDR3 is TGTGCCAGCAGACGGACGGACGGCGAAGCTTTCTTT. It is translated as CASRRTDGEAFF.